This is a list of T cell receptor beta chains from one sample in a study of shared clonotypes between healthy human individuals. Data came from immunoSEQ multiplex PCR; TCRdb stores just in-frame clones and leaves some out. The sample contains about 490,000 clones, less than 80% of which appear only once. Sequences were obtained from PBMCs. The source is a woman aged 35 to 49 in good health. Some clones in this sample may be carry-over from other donors' samples. Both conserved end residues are part of each CDR3. A D gene is named only where the DNA matches it firmly. Clone size is given for some rows only: seen once, a few or many times, or a class if the clone is expanded.

- | TRBJ2-1 | TRBV5-1 | TRBD1 | TGCGCCAGCAGCTTGGCGCCGGGACAGAAAAATGAGCAGTTCTTC | CASSLAPGQKNEQFF
- | TRBJ1-5 | TRBV28 | - | TGTGCCAGCAGTTTATTCAGGTACTATAGCAATCAGCCCCAGCATTTT | CASSLFRYYSNQPQHF
- | TRBJ1-5 | TRBV6-1 | TRBD1 | TGTGCCAGCAGTGGACAGGGCAGACAGCCCCAGCATTTT | CASSGQGRQPQHF
- | TRBJ2-7 | TRBV27 | TRBD1 | TGTGCCAGCAGCACCGCCTCGGTGGGACAGGGGAAACTCTACGAGCAGTACTTC | CASSTASVGQGKLYEQYF
- | TRBJ2-1 | TRBV7-2 | TRBD2 | TGTGCCAGCAGCTCTAGGACTAGCGGGAGAGTCCCGTCTCCGTTCTTC | CASSSRTSGRVPSPFF
- | TRBJ2-7 | TRBV28 | TRBD1 | TGTGCCAGCAGCCGGACAGGGGCGGCTGCCTACGAGCAGTACTTC | CASSRTGAAAYEQYF
- | TRBJ2-2 | TRBV7-8 | - | TGTGCCAGCAGCGCGGGACTCATGAACACCGGGGAGCTGTTTTTT | CASSAGLMNTGELFF
- | TRBJ2-7 | TRBV2 | - | TGTGCCAGCGGGACGGGTGGGCTTCACTCCTACGAGCAGTACTTC | CASGTGGLHSYEQYF
once | TRBJ2-1 | TRBV5-1 | - | TGCGCCAGCAGCTTGGAGGGCGTCAATGAGCAGTTCTTC | CASSLEGVNEQFF
many | TRBJ2-3 | TRBV5-8 | - | TGTGCCAGCAGCTTATCAGGGACCACAGATACGCAGTATTTT | CASSLSGTTDTQYF
- | TRBJ2-1 | TRBV9 | - | TGTGCCAGCAGCGTAGGAGGTCGACAGGTCTATGAGCAGTTCTTC | CASSVGGRQVYEQFF
few | TRBJ2-1 | TRBV5-1 | TRBD2 | TGCGCCAGCAGCGGATTAGCGGGCTCCTACAATGAGCAGTTCTTC | CASSGLAGSYNEQFF
- | TRBJ2-7 | TRBV7-9 | - | TGTGCCAGCAGCTTAGGCAGGGGCGAAACCTACGAGCAGTACTTC | CASSLGRGETYEQYF
- | TRBJ2-3 | TRBV6-4 | TRBD2 | TGTGCCAGCAGTGGCCCACCCCTACTAGCGGGAGGTCCCACAGATACGCAGTATTTT | CASSGPPLLAGGPTDTQYF
- | TRBJ2-1 | TRBV18 | TRBD2 | TGTGCCAGCTCACCGAATAGCGGGAGGGTCGGCTCCTACAATGAGCAGTTCTTC | CASSPNSGRVGSYNEQFF
- | TRBJ2-1 | TRBV6-6 | - | TGTGCCAGCAGTCCAGGGGACAATGAGCAGTTCTTC | CASSPGDNEQFF
- | TRBJ2-7 | TRBV9 | TRBD2 | TGTGCCAGCAGCGTGAGCGGACTAGCGGGAGCCGGCGGGTACGAGCAGTACTTC | CASSVSGLAGAGGYEQYF
- | TRBJ2-1 | TRBV2 | TRBD2 | TGTGCCAGCAGAGGGACTAGCGGGAGTCGGGGTTCCTACAATGAGCAGTTCTTC | CASRGTSGSRGSYNEQFF
- | TRBJ2-3 | TRBV11-1 | - | TGTGCCAGCAGCTTGCCGGAGGCACTCGCGCAGTATTTT | CASSLPEALAQYF
- | TRBJ2-7 | TRBV15 | TRBD2 | TGTGCCACCAGCAGAGAGCCTGCGGGAGGGTACGAGCAGTACTTC | CATSREPAGGYEQYF
few | TRBJ1-5 | TRBV4-2 | - | TGTGCCAGCAGCCAAGATAGGGGGACAAATAGCAATCAGCCCCAGCATTTT | CASSQDRGTNSNQPQHF
few | TRBJ2-3 | TRBV9 | TRBD2 | TGTGCCAGCAGCGTGGGACTAGCGGGAGTTGTAACAGATACGCAGTATTTT | CASSVGLAGVVTDTQYF
- | TRBJ2-7 | TRBV5-4 | - | TGTGCCAGCAGCTTGGGGGTTGGAGAGACCTACGAGCAGTACTTC | CASSLGVGETYEQYF
- | TRBJ2-2 | TRBV7-2 | TRBD2 | TGTGCCAGCAGACCCGGGAGGGCCCAGGGGGAGCTGTTTTTT | CASRPGRAQGELFF
- | TRBJ1-3 | TRBV7-2 | - | TGTGCCAGCACGGGACGCTCTGGAAACACCATATATTTT | CASTGRSGNTIYF
- | TRBJ2-7 | TRBV11-2 | - | TGTGCCAGCAGCTTCGGCCACGAGCAGTACTTC | CASSFGHEQYF
few | TRBJ2-7 | TRBV5-1 | TRBD2 | TGCGCCAGCAGCTTTGGTCGGCTGGCTAGCGGGAGCTACGAGCAGTACTTC | CASSFGRLASGSYEQYF
once | TRBJ2-7 | TRBV18 | - | TGTGCCAGCTCACCAGGTATGGGACAGCGGGGGACTACCTACGAGCAGTACTTC | CASSPGMGQRGTTYEQYF
once | TRBJ2-7 | TRBV6-1 | - | TGTCCACCTACCCCAGTACGTGGAGCCTACGAGCAGTACTTC | CPPTPVRGAYEQYF
- | TRBJ1-2 | TRBV6-1 | TRBD1 | TGTGCCAGCATGTGGTCAGGGGGTGACTATGGCTACACCTTC | CASMWSGGDYGYTF
- | TRBJ2-7 | TRBV5-6 | - | TGTGCCAGCAGCTTGGGGCAGGTGTGGGCCTACGAGCAGTACTTC | CASSLGQVWAYEQYF
- | TRBJ2-7 | TRBV15 | - | TGTGCCACCAGCAGAGATGCGGGGCCAGGGAACTCCTACGAGCAGTACTTC | CATSRDAGPGNSYEQYF
- | TRBJ2-3 | TRBV7-3 | TRBD1 | TGTGCCAGCAGCCTATTGACAGGGGCGGGCACAGATACGCAGTATTTT | CASSLLTGAGTDTQYF
- | TRBJ1-5 | TRBV7-2 | - | TGTGCCAGCAGCTTAGAACGGGGGTACAATCAGCCCCAGCATTTT | CASSLERGYNQPQHF
once | TRBJ2-7 | TRBV5-1 | - | TGCGCCAGCAGCTTGAGGCAGGGTAAGCACGAGCAGTACTTC | CASSLRQGKHEQYF
- | TRBJ2-1 | TRBV7-9 | - | TGTGCCAGCAGTTCGGACTGGAGAAGAGGACACAATGAGCAGTTCTTC | CASSSDWRRGHNEQFF
- | TRBJ1-2 | TRBV2 | - | TGTGCCAGCAGTGTTCAGTTCGCTGCTCTCTATGGCTACACCTTC | CASSVQFAALYGYTF
- | TRBJ2-7 | TRBV5-1 | - | TGCGCCAGCAGCCTGGGACCAGACTACGAGCAGTACTTC | CASSLGPDYEQYF
- | TRBJ2-7 | TRBV5-4 | - | TGTGCCAGCAGCCCTCAAGGGAATTCCCCCTACGAGCAGTACTTC | CASSPQGNSPYEQYF
- | TRBJ2-7 | TRBV7-8 | - | TGTGCCAGCAGCTCCTCGGCAGGCGAGCAGTACTTC | CASSSSAGEQYF
- | TRBJ1-4 | TRBV21-1 | - | TGTGCCAGCAGCCTCCTCCCGGTTCGGAAGGAAAAACTGTTTTTT | CASSLLPVRKEKLFF
- | TRBJ2-1 | TRBV5-1 | TRBD1 | TGCGCCAGCAGCCGCGGACAGGGGGCAGGTAATGAGCAGTTCTTC | CASSRGQGAGNEQFF
- | TRBJ2-7 | TRBV6-1 | - | TGTGCCAGCAGTGAAGATTATTTTAGCTCCTACGAGCAGTACTTC | CASSEDYFSSYEQYF
- | TRBJ1-1 | TRBV7-9 | - | TGTGCCAGCAGCTTCTACAGGTCTCTAAACACTGAAGCTTTCTTT | CASSFYRSLNTEAFF
- | TRBJ2-7 | TRBV25-1 | - | TGTGCCAGCATAGGACAGCAATCTTACGAGCAGTACTTC | CASIGQQSYEQYF
- | TRBJ2-1 | TRBV9 | - | TGTGCCAGCAGTCGCCTCCCCCAGCGGGTCTCCTACAATGAGCAGTTCTTC | CASSRLPQRVSYNEQFF